Below, one T cell receptor (beta chain) is given with its context. The antigen is not known. The data were produced by immunoSEQ multiplex PCR, yet TCRdb's version contains in-frame clones alone and is incomplete. The sample consists of over 150,000 clones, roughly 91% of them appearing once. This sample was included in a study of cytomegalovirus exposure and HLA in healthy donors. Study-level information: The roughly 120 validation repertoires and the approximately 640 first-cohort repertoires shared a platform, a later analysis reported. General study points: In vitro, a few CMV-associated chains proved specific for CMV antigens. High specificity and sensitivity for cytomegalovirus status were reported for the classifier.

The validation cohort, a group of 100 to 150 subjects, included the donors and was separate from the approximately 700-subject first cohort. Trimming removed 4 bases at V and 0 bases at J, with 4 bases between. The CDR3 is made up of 12 amino acids. CDR1 and CDR2 (germline): SNHLY, FYNNEI. Material for sequencing was PBMCs. The source of this sequence is a man between 18 and 29 years old in good health and CMV-seropositive. The genes are TRBV2 and TRBJ2-7; D gene uncertain. The CDR3: CASSASSYEQYF. Here the CDR3 DNA reads TGTGCCAGCAGTGCCAGCTCCTACGAGCAGTACTTC.